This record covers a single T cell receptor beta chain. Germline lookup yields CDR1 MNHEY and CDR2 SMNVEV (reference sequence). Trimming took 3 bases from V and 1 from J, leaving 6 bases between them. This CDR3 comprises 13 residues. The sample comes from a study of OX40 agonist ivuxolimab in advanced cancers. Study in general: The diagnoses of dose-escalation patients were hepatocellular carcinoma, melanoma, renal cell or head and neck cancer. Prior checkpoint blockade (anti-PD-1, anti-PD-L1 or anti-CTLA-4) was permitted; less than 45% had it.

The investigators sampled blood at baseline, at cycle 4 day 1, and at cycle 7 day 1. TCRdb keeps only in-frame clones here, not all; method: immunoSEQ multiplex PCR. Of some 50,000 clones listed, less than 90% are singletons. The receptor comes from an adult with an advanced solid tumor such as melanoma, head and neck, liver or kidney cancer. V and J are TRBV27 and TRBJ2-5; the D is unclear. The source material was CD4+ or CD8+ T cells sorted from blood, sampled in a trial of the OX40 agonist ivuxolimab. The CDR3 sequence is CASSFLPQETQYF. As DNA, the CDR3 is TGTGCCAGCAGTTTTTTGCCCCAAGAGACCCAGTACTTC.